These T cell receptor beta chains were read from a single sample in a study of T cells after posttransplantation cyclophosphamide. TCRdb's copy holds only in-frame clones and misses some; the assay was immunoSEQ multiplex PCR. The table lists tens of thousands of clones, roughly 90% of them singletons, with 0.1% in the top ten. The specimen was naive CD4+ T cells sorted from blood. The receptor set was obtained from a man between 25 and 39 years old in good health and a related stem cell transplant donor. Both conserved end residues are part of each CDR3. D genes are given only for firm matches. The size of a clone is reported for some rows only, either as once, few or many, or as a class for expanded clones.

>TRBV28|13|TRBJ1-2|-|-
TGTGCCCTGAGGGACAAAAGTAGGGATGGCTACACCTTC
CALRDKSRDGYTF
>TRBV2|10|TRBJ2-1|few|-
TGTGCCAGCAGGAGGGATGAGCAGTTCTTC
CASRRDEQFF
>TRBV13|15|TRBJ2-7|-|TRBD1
TGTGCCAGCAGCCTCCGGACAGGCGCCTCCTACGAGCAGTACTTC
CASSLRTGASYEQYF
>TRBV7-8|17|TRBJ2-5|-|-
TGTGCCAGCAGCTTTCGGATAAGGAGGGCCCCCCAAGAGACCCAGTACTTC
CASSFRIRRAPQETQYF
>TRBV9|14|TRBJ2-3|-|TRBD2
TGTGCCAGCAGCGTATTGGGGGGGACAGATACGCAGTATTTT
CASSVLGGTDTQYF
>TRBV6-5|15|TRBJ2-7|-|-
TGTGCCAGCAGACCCAGGGGCCTAGTAAATTACGAGCAGTACTTC
CASRPRGLVNYEQYF
>TRBV4-1|15|TRBJ2-7|-|TRBD1
TGCGCCAGCAGCCAAGGACAGGGGGGTCTCACCGAGCAGTACTTC
CASSQGQGGLTEQYF
>TRBV6-6|14|TRBJ1-4|once|-
TGTGCCAGCAGTTACGTAGCAACTAATGAAAAACTGTTTTTT
CASSYVATNEKLFF
>TRBV7-2|15|TRBJ2-3|-|TRBD1
TGTGCCAGCAGCACACAGGGGTCCCGCACGGATACGCAGTATTTT
CASSTQGSRTDTQYF
>TRBV15|14|TRBJ1-2|once|TRBD1
TGTGCCACCAGCAGACCGACAGGGGGTTTGGGCTACACCTTC
CATSRPTGGLGYTF
>TRBV11-1|15|TRBJ2-1|-|-
TGTGCCAGCATGGGGCGGCCCAGCTCCTACAATGAGCAGTTCTTC
CASMGRPSSYNEQFF
>TRBV29-1|11|TRBJ1-2|once|-
TGCAGCGCCCAGCATCGGGATGGCTACACCTTC
CSAQHRDGYTF
>TRBV18|17|TRBJ2-1|-|-
TGTGCCAGCTCACCACCGTCAGGGGGGACCTCCCACAATGAGCAGTTCTTC
CASSPPSGGTSHNEQFF
>TRBV4-1|13|TRBJ1-5|-|-
TGCGCCAGCAGCCAAACAGGGTCTCAGCCCCAGCATTTT
CASSQTGSQPQHF
>TRBV6-6|13|TRBJ1-1|-|-
TGTGCCAGCAGTTACACACAGGCCGGGGGAGCTTTCTTT
CASSYTQAGGAFF
>TRBV5-1|12|TRBJ2-5|-|TRBD1
TGCGCCAGCAGCTTGGAGGGGGACAGTCAGTACTTC
CASSLEGDSQYF
>TRBV5-1|15|TRBJ2-7|-|-
TGCGCCAGCAGCTTCCAAGCGGGTCTCTCCTACGAGCAGTACTTC
CASSFQAGLSYEQYF
>TRBV27|17|TRBJ2-1|-|TRBD2
TGTGCCAGCAGTTCCCGGAAGGGACTACCTCAAAGCAATGAGCAGTTCTTC
CASSSRKGLPQSNEQFF
>TRBV6-5|12|TRBJ2-7|-|-
TGTGCCAGCTCCGAGCAGGGCTACGAGCAGTACTTC
CASSEQGYEQYF
>TRBV20-1|11|TRBJ1-1|-|-
TGCAGTGCTAGGGGGCCAGAAGAAGCTTTCTTT
CSARGPEEAFF
>TRBV5-1|14|TRBJ2-3|-|-
TGCGCCAGCAATGTAGGGGCTAGCACAGATACGCAGTATTTT
CASNVGASTDTQYF
>TRBV5-5|14|TRBJ1-4|-|-
TGTGCCAGCAGCGCAAACTCAAGAAATGAAAAACTGTTTTTT
CASSANSRNEKLFF
>TRBV6-1|12|TRBJ1-2|-|TRBD1
TGTGCCAGCAGTCACAGGGGAAATGGCTACACCTTC
CASSHRGNGYTF
>TRBV6-1|13|TRBJ1-4|-|TRBD1
TGTGCCAGCAGTACAGGGGGAGATGAAAAACTGTTTTTT
CASSTGGDEKLFF
>TRBV5-4|15|TRBJ2-3|once|-
TGTGCCAGCAGCGAGAAGACTAGTTTTGCAGATACGCAGTATTTT
CASSEKTSFADTQYF
>TRBV11-2|15|TRBJ1-4|-|-
TGTGCCAGCAGCTTAGGGCGGGGCGTTGGTGAAAAACTGTTTTTT
CASSLGRGVGEKLFF
>TRBV5-1|14|TRBJ2-2|-|TRBD1
TGCGCCAGCAGCGGGACAGGGCGGACCGGGGAGCTGTTTTTT
CASSGTGRTGELFF
>TRBV5-1|16|TRBJ2-5|-|TRBD2
TGCGCCAGCAGCTTGGAGCCTAGCGGGGGAGTGGAGACCCAGTACTTC
CASSLEPSGGVETQYF
>TRBV7-9|15|TRBJ2-3|-|-
TGTGCCAGCAGCGAGAGGCGACAGCTCGCCGATACGCAGTATTTT
CASSERRQLADTQYF
>TRBV28|12|TRBJ1-6|-|-
TGTGCCAGCAGTTTAGTGGAGCGGGCCCTCCACTTT
CASSLVERALHF
>TRBV9|15|TRBJ1-5|-|TRBD1
TGTGCCAGCAGCGTAGGGGACAGCCATCAGTGGCCCCAGCATTTT
CASSVGDSHQWPQHF
>TRBV4-2|16|TRBJ2-7|-|-
TGTGCCAGCAGCCCCAACACCAACGCACCCCCCTACGAGCAGTACTTC
CASSPNTNAPPYEQYF
>TRBV5-1|12|TRBJ2-2|-|-
TGCGCCAGCAGCCTCGGGGCCGGGGAGCTGTTTTTT
CASSLGAGELFF
>TRBV7-2|15|TRBJ2-7|-|TRBD2
TGTGCCAGCAGCTCTAGCGGGGGGGCTAACTACGAGCAGTACTTC
CASSSSGGANYEQYF
>TRBV9|18|TRBJ2-1|-|TRBD2
TGTGCCAGCAGCGTAACCTGGGGACTAGCGGGGGTGGGGAATGAGCAGTTCTTC
CASSVTWGLAGVGNEQFF
>TRBV5-1|14|TRBJ1-2|-|-
TGCGCCAGCACCTTGCCGGGGAATGGCTATGGCTACACCTTC
CASTLPGNGYGYTF
>TRBV5-1|12|TRBJ2-7|-|-
TGCGCCAGCAGCTCGCAGGGCTACGAGCAGTACTTC
CASSSQGYEQYF
>TRBV5-4|14|TRBJ1-4|-|TRBD1
TGTGCCAGCAGCCTGGACAGGGTCGGTGAAAAACTGTTTTTT
CASSLDRVGEKLFF